This TCR beta chain was observed in a study of response to subunit inactivated influenza vaccine. TCRdb re-called the RT-PCR reads with MiXCR, one entry per CDR3 protein. The data contain about 540,000 distinct CDR3 sequences, 14% of them singletons. The V gene lost 4 bases and the J gene lost 1 base, with 11 bases spanning the gap. The germline V gene has CDR1 SGHDT and CDR2 YYEEEE. The CDR3 is 14 residues long. General study points: Authors proposed each seasonal influenza vaccination draws in few new T cells.

In its sample, this clonotype was seen a few times. Its target is unknown. The chain employs TRBV5-6 and TRBJ1-2; possibly TRBD1 for D (5 bases). Here the sequenced sample was PBMCs from blood, taken roughly 12 days after vaccination. This clonotype was obtained from a man aged 50 to 59 who received an inactivated influenza vaccine. CDR3 in amino acids: CASSAGRINYGYTF. CDR3 nucleotide sequence: TGTGCCAGCAGCGCGGGACGGATTAACTATGGCTACACCTTC.